A single sample is the source of the 20 T cell receptor beta chains below, sequenced in a study of cytomegalovirus exposure and HLA in healthy donors. The PCR used 60 Vbeta and 13 Jbeta primers. Sequenced by immunoSEQ multiplex PCR; TCRdb stores in-frame clones only, minus some. This table has some 150,000 clones, around 81% appearing once. Sequenced: PBMCs. All receptors derive from a woman between 45 and 65 years old in good health and CMV-seronegative.

This clone was counted once. Distinct nucleotide sequences in the sample also encode this CDR3. V usage is TRBV28 and J usage is TRBJ1-3; D is uncertain. Trimming cost V 6 bases and J 0 bases, with 12 bases left between them. Germline V gene lookup returns CDR1 MDHEN and CDR2 SYDVKM. The CDR3 loop spans 15 amino acids. This CDR3 reads CASSLPPGSGNTIYF. The CDR3 bases are TGTGCCAGCAGCCTACCCCCCGGCTCTGGAAACACCATATATTTT.

The chain has TRBV7-8 and TRBJ1-5, with 8 bases that match TRBD1. Germline trimming cut 4 bases from V and 6 bases from J; bases unmatched to any gene: 8. The CDR3 sequence is 15 residues long. Per germline, CDR1 SGHVS and CDR2 FQNEAQ. DNA of the CDR3: TGTGCCAGCAGCTCTAGAGCAGGGGGCTCTCAGCCCCAGCATTTT. It codes for CASSSRAGGSQPQHF. The whole variable domain, filled in from reference TRBV7-8 and TRBJ1-5, reads GAGVSQSPRYKVAKRGQDVALRCDPISGHVSLFWYQQALGQGPEFLTYFQNEAQLDKSGLPSDRFFAERPEGSVSTLKIQRTQQEDSAVYLCASSSRAGGSQPQHFGDGTRLSIL.

This rearrangement joins TRBV19 to TRBJ2-2; unclear D gene. V lost 2 bases to trimming and J lost 1 base, with 8 bases between them. From germline, CDR1 is LNHDA and CDR2 SQIVND (reference sequence). The CDR3 contains 15 residues. The CDR3 sequence is CASSINFLNTGELFF. For the CDR3, the DNA is TGTGCCAGTAGTATAAACTTTTTGAACACCGGGGAGCTGTTTTTT.

The chain couples TRBV14 to TRBJ2-3; 7 nucleotides agree with TRBD2. This CDR3 is built from 16 residues. In germline, CDR1 is SGHDN, CDR2 FVKESK. Losses at the gene ends were 6 bases for V and 2 bases for J; bases not matched to a gene: 11. CDR3 DNA: TGTGCCAGCAGGAAGGGAGGGATAAAAAACACAGATACGCAGTATTTT. This sequence encodes CASRKGGIKNTDTQYF.

This clone was observed a few times. CDR3 sequence (DNA): TGCGCCAGCAGCCTCAACCTCCTACGGGGACTAGCGGGGGGGCCGGGGGAGCAGTACTTC. This gives the protein CASSLNLLRGLAGGPGEQYF. The J gene is TRBJ2-7, the V gene TRBV4-3; 16 bases line up with TRBD2. J was trimmed by 7 bases and V by 4 bases; bases with no gene match: 19. The CDR3 is 20 residues long. Germline V gene lookup returns CDR1 LGHNA and CDR2 YSLEER.

This clone was counted only a few times. V gene TRBV4-2 combines with J gene TRBJ2-1; D may be TRBD2 (6 bases). V shed 4 bases and J shed 11 bases, with 15 bases lying between them. CDR1 is LGHNA and CDR2 is YNFKEQ in the germline V gene. The CDR3 has 13 residues. CDR3 in amino acids: CASSPNLAGKQFF. CDR3 nucleotides: TGTGCCAGCAGCCCTAATCTGGCGGGGAAGCAGTTCTTC.

This clone turned up a few times. This chain links TRBV13 with TRBJ2-5; possibly TRBD1 for D (6 bases). Trimming cost V 3 bases and J 1 base, with 15 bases left between them. The CDR3 contains 16 residues. Per germline, CDR1 PRHDT and CDR2 FYEKMQ (reference sequence). The CDR3 loop is CASSFRQEKSQETQYF. The DNA for the CDR3 is TGTGCCAGCAGCTTTCGACAGGAGAAGTCCCAAGAGACCCAGTACTTC.

This clone showed up many times. The rearrangement joins TRBV6-1 to TRBJ1-1; TRBD1 matches at 10 bases. The V and J ends lost 10 bases and 3 bases, in that order; junction bases with no gene match: 8. Germline V gene lookup returns CDR1 MNHNS and CDR2 SASEGT. The CDR3 loop spans 14 amino acids. CDR3 DNA: TGTGCCACTACGACAGGGGGCTCGGACACTGAAGCTTTCTTT. Protein: CATTTGGSDTEAFF.

This clone was found a few times. V usage is TRBV7-9 and J usage is TRBJ1-1; 7 bases line up with TRBD1. V dropped 5 bases and J dropped 3; count of bases not matched to a gene: 6. This CDR3 has 14 residues. Germline V gene sequence: CDR1 SEHNR, CDR2 FQNEAQ (reference sequence). CDR3 residues: CASSPWTGHTEAFF. CDR3 DNA sequence: TGTGCCAGCAGCCCCTGGACAGGACACACTGAAGCTTTCTTT.

This clone was picked up a small number of times. The chain joins TRBV14 to TRBJ2-2, with 10 bases fitting TRBD2. The CDR3 is made up of 15 amino acids. Looked up from germline, CDR1 is SGHDN and CDR2 is FVKESK. J gave up 3 bases and V 4 bases, and 2 bases lay outside the gene matches. The CDR3 sequence is CASSRSGRYTGELFF. Here the CDR3 DNA reads TGTGCCAGCAGCCGTAGCGGGAGGTACACCGGGGAGCTGTTTTTT. The full variable domain, completed using reference TRBV14 and TRBJ2-2, is EAGVTQFPSHSVIEKGQTVTLRCDPISGHDNLYWYRRVMGKEIKFLLHFVKESKQDESGMPNNRFLAERTGGTYSTLKVQPAELEDSGVYFCASSRSGRYTGELFFGEGSRLTVL.

The chain carries TRBV29-1 and TRBJ2-7, with 8 bases fitting TRBD1. This CDR3 is 16 amino acids long. Germline loops: CDR1 SQVTM, CDR2 ANQGSEA. Trimming cost V 6 bases and J 0 bases; bases outside gene matches: 13. CDR3 in amino acids: CSVSFPGGVSSYEQYF. CDR3 bases: TGCAGCGTCTCATTTCCAGGGGGCGTAAGCTCCTACGAGCAGTACTTC.

V gene TRBV30 combines with J gene TRBJ1-1; no clear D. V lost 0 bases, J lost 6 bases, and 11 bases lay in between. The length of the CDR3 is 13 residues. Germline V gives CDR1 GTSNPN, CDR2 SVGIG (reference sequence). The CDR3 DNA sequence: TGTGCCTGGAGTGTAAGAGGAGACGCTGAAGCTTTCTTT. Translated, it gives CAWSVRGDAEAFF.

This sequence joins TRBV6-6 and TRBJ1-5, with D possibly matching TRBD1 (5 bases). Germline values: CDR1 MNHNY, CDR2 SVGAGI (reference sequence). The CDR3 is 14 residues long. The V end lost 7 bases, the J end lost 3 bases, and 13 bases lay between the germline ends. The CDR3 nucleotides are TGTGCCAGCACCGATCAGGGCCCCAATCAGCCCCAGCATTTT. Its translation is CASTDQGPNQPQHF.

This chain connects TRBV5-1 to TRBJ2-5; D uncertain. Matching the DNA end better, TRBJ2-7 makes the J call doubtful. Germline V gene sequence: CDR1 SGHRS, CDR2 YFSETQ. The CDR3 runs 15 residues. As DNA, the CDR3 is TGCGCCAGCAGCCCCACCTTTTCAAACCCCTACGAGCAGTACTTC. It codes for CASSPTFSNPYEQYF.

The rearrangement uses TRBV6-5 and TRBJ1-4, with D maybe TRBD1 (5 bases). Germline V gene sequence: CDR1 MNHEY, CDR2 SVGAGI. With 8 bases removed from V and 7 bases from J, the gap between germline ends came to 17 bases. The CDR3 spans 14 residues. The CDR3 reads CASRSRGESEKLFF. The DNA of the CDR3 is TGTGCCAGCCGAAGCCGGGGGGAGAGTGAAAAACTGTTTTTT.

The chain has TRBV5-1 and TRBJ2-4, with 7 nucleotides matching TRBD1. After removal of 6 bases from V and 0 bases from J, the junction contained 9 bases not matched to a gene. The CDR3 covers 16 residues. Germline loops: CDR1 SGHRS, CDR2 YFSETQ. The CDR3 loop reads CASNSGTVLAKNIQYF. CDR3 DNA sequence: TGCGCCAGCAACTCCGGGACAGTACTAGCCAAAAACATTCAGTACTTC.

This clone has only a few counts. The chain carries TRBV5-4 and TRBJ1-1, with TRBD1 as a possible D gene (5 bases). CDR1 is SGHNT and CDR2 is YYREEE in the germline V gene (reference sequence). The CDR3 contains 15 residues. Trimming took off 0 bases at V and 1 base at J, with 10 bases between the two ends. DNA for the CDR3: TGTGCCAGCAGCTTGGCTCGGGGGGGGAACACTGAAGCTTTCTTT. Residues: CASSLARGGNTEAFF.

Only a few counts were recorded for this clone. CDR3 coding DNA: TGTGCCAGCAGCCGTGGGACAGGGCTGTGGTATGGCTACACCTTC. It is translated as CASSRGTGLWYGYTF. V and J are TRBV14 and TRBJ1-2, with 9 positions matching TRBD1. CDR3 length equals 15 residues. V trimming: 4 bases; J trimming: 5 bases; junction bases outside the gene matches: 8. The V gene's germline CDR1 is SGHDN and CDR2 FVKESK.

The rearrangement uses TRBV6-5 and TRBJ1-1; 10 bases are shared with TRBD1. V lost 5 bases and J lost 4; bases outside the gene matches: 4. The CDR3 contains 14 residues. In germline, CDR1 is MNHEY, CDR2 SVGAGI. DNA for the CDR3: TGTGCCAGCAGTGGACAGGGGGAAGGCACTGAAGCTTTCTTT. It encodes CASSGQGEGTEAFF.

This clone showed up just a few times. The J gene is TRBJ2-3, the V gene TRBV5-6, with 10 bases that match TRBD2. This CDR3 has 15 amino acids. The V and J ends lost 4 bases and 3 bases, in that order; junction bases with no gene match: 5. CDR1 SGHDT and CDR2 YYEEEE come from the germline V gene. CDR3 DNA: TGTGCCAGCAGCGAACTACTAGCGGGAACAGATACGCAGTATTTT. Residues: CASSELLAGTDTQYF.